This T cell receptor beta chain was captured in a study of CD8 T cells in ankylosing spondylitis. With molecular barcodes, quantitative 5'-RACE was used to make the TCR beta libraries. TCRdb ran MiXCR on the 5' RACE reads and lists one entry per CDR3 protein. The top ten hold around 4% of the sample, which has 200,000 to 250,000 distinct CDR3 sequences, 30% to 35% seen once. Germline CDR1 reads MGHRA; CDR2 reads YSYEKL. Germline trimming cut 4 bases from V and 3 bases from J; bases unmatched to any gene: 2. The CDR3 sequence is 13 residues long. Turning to this clonotype: The antigen remains undetermined.

Broader study findings: Matched ankylosing spondylitis synovial fluid reportedly showed significant enrichment of disease-linked clones.

The sequence was obtained from a male donor with ankylosing spondylitis or in good health (not recorded which). The chain uses TRBV4-1 and TRBJ1-1; TRBD1 matches 7 bases. The source material was blood, either unsorted or a sorted T cell fraction (not recorded which). In nucleotides, the CDR3 is TGCGCCAGCAGCCGACAGGGAGACACTGAAGCTTTCTTT. Amino acid sequence: CASSRQGDTEAFF.